This T cell receptor beta chain was retrieved from a study of blood T cell repertoires in COVID-19. Study-wide background: The United States, Italy and Spain supplied acute and convalescent COVID-19 samples. T cells, B-cell-depleted T cells, or PBMCs provided the cDNA or gDNA that served as material.

Per the original data handling: Amplification of reference gene primers was used by the study to estimate nucleated cell counts. Sequenced by immunoSEQ multiplex PCR; TCRdb stores in-frame clones only, minus some. V, J and clone size were drawn from that table, and D and trimming were deduced from the DNA. The sample holds roughly 15,000 clones, approximately 80% seen once. The length of the CDR3 is 15 residues. Trimming took off 3 bases at V and 3 bases at J, with 15 bases between the two ends. CDR1 is KGHSH and CDR2 is LQKENI in the germline V gene. The rearrangement joins TRBV18 to TRBJ2-7; the D gene is possibly TRBD1 (6 bases). Sequenced: peripheral blood. This clonotype was obtained from a woman aged 45-65 years with active or convalescent COVID-19. The CDR3 DNA is TGTGCCAGCTCACCGGAGGCGACAGGATTCTACGAGCAGTACTTC. Protein: CASSPEATGFYEQYF. Drawing the rest from reference TRBV18 and TRBJ2-7, the complete variable domain is NAGVMQNPRHLVRRRGQEARLRCSPMKGHSHVYWYRQLPEEGLKFMVYLQKENIIDESGMPKERFSAEFPKEGPSILRIQQVVRGDSAAYFCASSPEATGFYEQYFGPGTRLTVT.